This T cell receptor (beta chain) comes out of a study of blood T cell repertoires in COVID-19. This CDR3 region has 15 residues. The germline V gene encodes CDR1 SGHRS and CDR2 YFSETQ. Losses at the gene ends were 2 bases for V and 3 bases for J; bases not matched to a gene: 6. As originally analysed: Nucleated cell number was recorded as an estimate derived from reference gene primer amplification. Assay: immunoSEQ multiplex PCR; the TCRdb copy retains only in-frame clones and omits some. D and trimming come from the DNA, and the V and J calls and clone size come from that table. The repertoire holds roughly 20,000 clones, with 60% to 85% as singletons.

Specimen: peripheral blood. This receptor was identified in a man older than 75 with acute or convalescent COVID-19. The chain has TRBV5-1 and TRBJ2-7; 9 bases agree with TRBD1. CDR3 coding DNA: TGCGCCAGCAGCTTTCCCGGGACAGGGAGCTACGAGCAGTACTTC. Its protein product is CASSFPGTGSYEQYF. Using reference TRBV5-1 and TRBJ2-7 for the parts outside the CDR3, the full variable domain is KAGVTQTPRYLIKTRGQQVTLSCSPISGHRSVSWYQQTPGQGLQFLFEYFSETQRNKGNFPGRFSGRQFSNSRSEMNVSTLELGDSALYLCASSFPGTGSYEQYFGPGTRLTVT.